The 26 T cell receptor beta chains presented below share a single source sample, sequenced in a study of beta chain features in type 1 diabetes. The study, taken as a whole, reports: Moderately but significantly shorter TCRB CDR3s were found in Type 1 diabetes patients in all four CD4+ subsets.

Their recognized antigens are unknown. Sequenced material consisted of expressed TCRB transcripts (all of the isolated RNA was reverse transcribed). Only in-frame clones appear in the TCRdb table, and some are missing; sequencing was by immunoSEQ multiplex PCR. This table has 250,000 to 300,000 clones, about 13% appearing once. Sequencing was done on a sample of naive CD4+ T cells from blood. These receptors all stem from a man aged 25-45 years with type 1 diabetes.

The chain carries TRBV10-2 and TRBJ1-1, with D perhaps TRBD1 (6 bases). CDR1 WSHSY and CDR2 SAAADI come from the germline V gene. CDR3 length: 13 residues. Trimming took 7 bases from V and 1 from J, leaving 10 bases between them. The DNA for the CDR3 is TGCGCCAGCATGAGGGGGTGGAACACTGAAGCTTTCTTT. Amino acids: CASMRGWNTEAFF.

The V and J genes are TRBV28 and TRBJ1-1; TRBD1 matches 8 bases. The trim removed 6 bases at V and 8 bases at J, leaving 8 bases unmatched. Germline CDR1 is MDHEN and CDR2 is SYDVKM. The CDR3 sequence is 13 residues long. The CDR3 DNA follows: TGTGCCAGCAGAAACAGGGGGAAGGGCGAAGCTTTCTTT. Translating it yields CASRNRGKGEAFF.

This clone was detected only a few times. Other DNA sequences in the same sample also yield this CDR3. The chain recombines TRBV28 with TRBJ2-7; 9 nucleotides align to TRBD1. The CDR3 has 13 residues. V shed 6 bases, J shed 4 bases, and the junction held 4 bases outside the gene matches. In germline, CDR1 is MDHEN, CDR2 SYDVKM. CDR3 residues: CASSLGQGYEQYF. The CDR3 region has the DNA TGTGCCAGCAGCCTGGGACAGGGATACGAGCAGTACTTC. Full variable domain (missing parts from reference TRBV28 and TRBJ2-7): DVKVTQSSRYLVKRTGEKVFLECVQDMDHENMFWYRQDPGLGLRLIYFSYDVKMKEKGDIPEGYSVSREKKERFSLILESASTNQTSMYLCASSLGQGYEQYFGPGTRLTVT.

This clone was counted between two and nine times. The gene calls are TRBV30 and TRBJ1-5; D remains unclear. The length of the CDR3 is 17 residues. V shed 1 base and J shed 0 bases, with 16 bases lying between them. Germline CDR1 and CDR2: GTSNPN and SVGIG (reference sequence). The CDR3 DNA is TGTGCCTGGAGTGCGTATAACAGTATGTATAGCAATCAGCCCCAGCATTTT. Protein: CAWSAYNSMYSNQPQHF.

This clone has more than one count but fewer than ten. This chain joins TRBV7-3 and TRBJ2-4, with 8 nucleotides matching TRBD1. The CDR3 spans 16 residues. Germline-derived CDR1 and CDR2 are SGHTA and FQGTGA. V shed 5 bases, J shed 0 bases, and the junction held 6 bases outside the gene matches. CDR3 sequence: CASSLGQGLAKNIQYF. Written as DNA, the CDR3 is TGTGCCAGCAGCCTAGGACAGGGCTTAGCCAAAAACATTCAGTACTTC. Together with reference TRBV7-3 and TRBJ2-4, the CDR3 gives the full variable domain: GAGVSQTPSNKVTEKGKYVELRCDPISGHTALYWYRQSLGQGPEFLIYFQGTGAADDSGLPNDRFFAVRPEGSVSTLKIQRTERGDSAVYLCASSLGQGLAKNIQYFGAGTRLSVL.

The CDR3 DNA follows: TGTGCCAGCTCACCACAGCCAGGGAAGAACGATGGCTACACCTTC. It encodes CASSPQPGKNDGYTF. V and J are TRBV18 and TRBJ1-2; TRBD1 might be the D (5 bases). The germline gives CDR1 KGHSH, CDR2 LQKENI. V shed 1 base and J shed 6 bases, with 15 bases lying between them. This CDR3 contains 15 residues.

The CDR3 region has the DNA TGTGCCAGCAGTTCGTGGACAGGGAACACCGGGGAGCTGTTTTTT. Its protein product is CASSSWTGNTGELFF. The J gene is TRBJ2-2, the V gene TRBV28; 7 nucleotides match TRBD1. Germline CDR1 reads MDHEN; CDR2 reads SYDVKM. The CDR3 spans 15 residues. V dropped 4 bases and J dropped 1; count of bases not matched to a gene: 3.

The J gene is TRBJ2-5, the V gene TRBV19; 7 nucleotides match TRBD1. CDR1 LNHDA and CDR2 SQIVND come from the germline V gene (reference sequence). The CDR3 length is 15 residues. V gave up 1 base and J gave up 5 bases; unmatched junction bases: 7. CDR3 sequence: CASSIGQTGWETQYF. CDR3 DNA sequence: TGTGCCAGTAGTATAGGCCAGACAGGGTGGGAGACCCAGTACTTC.

The gene calls are TRBV28 and TRBJ2-7; no reliable D call. The CDR3 contains 12 residues. Germline V CDR1 and CDR2: MDHEN, SYDVKM. The ends were cut back, 6 bases at V and 0 bases at J, with 6 bases in the middle. CDR3 region: CASRSNSYEQYF. CDR3 DNA: TGTGCCAGCAGGTCTAACTCCTACGAGCAGTACTTC.

This clone has just a few counts. The CDR3 spells CASSHTGTGEQFF. The CDR3, as DNA: TGTGCCAGCAGCCACACCGGGACGGGAGAACAGTTCTTC. The V and J genes are TRBV4-2 and TRBJ2-1; TRBD2 is a possible D gene (6 bases). The V gene lost 3 bases and the J gene lost 13 bases, with 16 bases spanning the gap. Germline V gene lookup returns CDR1 LGHNA and CDR2 YNFKEQ. The CDR3 loop spans 13 amino acids.

The CDR3 here is CASSDAPGANVLTF. As DNA, the CDR3 is TGTGCCAGCAGTGACGCGCCTGGGGCCAACGTCCTGACTTTC. V gene TRBV6-4 combines with J gene TRBJ2-6; D remains ambiguous. Trimming took off 2 bases at V and 2 bases at J, with 4 bases between the two ends. The CDR3 length is 14 residues. Germline values: CDR1 MRHNA, CDR2 SNTAGT.

This clone was seen more than once but under ten times. The chain combines TRBV2 with TRBJ1-1; D uncertain. This CDR3 has 16 amino acids. Germline CDR1 and CDR2: SNHLY and FYNNEI. V was cut by 4 bases and J by 1 base, with 16 bases left in between. The CDR3 reads CASSAPGLFRNTEAFF. For the CDR3, the DNA is TGTGCCAGCAGTGCCCCCGGACTCTTCAGGAACACTGAAGCTTTCTTT.

The V call is TRBV7-2, the J call TRBJ1-4; D uncertain. This CDR3 is 14 amino acids long. Germline V CDR1 and CDR2: SGHTA, FQGNSA. V was clipped by 3 bases and J by 7 bases, with 12 bases between them. CDR3 region: CASSLGEGFEKLFF. DNA of the CDR3: TGTGCCAGCAGCTTGGGCGAGGGCTTTGAAAAACTGTTTTTT. Full variable domain (outside the CDR3, taken from reference TRBV7-2 and TRBJ1-4): GAGVSQSPSNKVTEKGKDVELRCDPISGHTALYWYRQSLGQGLEFLIYFQGNSAPDKSGLPSDRFSAERTGGSVSTLTIQRTQQEDSAVYLCASSLGEGFEKLFFGSGTQLSVL.

A remark on this clone: This sample includes further DNA sequences coding for the same CDR3. The chain recombines TRBV2 with TRBJ2-3, with a possible D match to TRBD1 (5 bases). V lost 2 bases, J lost 0 bases, and 6 bases lay in between. Per the germline V gene, CDR1 is SNHLY and CDR2 is FYNNEI. This CDR3 region has 14 residues. The DNA of the CDR3 is TGTGCCAGCAGTGAACAGGGTAGCACAGATACGCAGTATTTT. Protein sequence: CASSEQGSTDTQYF.

This clone has just a few counts. V is TRBV28 and J is TRBJ2-1; 10 bases match TRBD2. The germline CDR1 and CDR2 sequences are MDHEN and SYDVKM. The CDR3 covers 16 residues. Trimming at V came to 4 bases and at J to 1 base, leaving 4 bases not matched to a gene. The CDR3 is CASSSAGGISYNEQFF. The CDR3 nucleotides are TGTGCCAGCAGTTCAGCGGGAGGGATATCCTACAATGAGCAGTTCTTC.

The CDR3 loop reads CASSPSTGFGEQYF. In nucleotides, the CDR3 is TGTGCCAGCTCACCATCGACAGGGTTCGGCGAGCAGTACTTC. The chain is built from TRBV18 and TRBJ2-7; 7 positions agree with TRBD1. This CDR3 contains 14 residues. Trimming at V came to 2 bases and at J to 6 bases, leaving 7 bases not matched to a gene. Germline CDR1 is KGHSH and CDR2 is LQKENI.

The rearrangement uses TRBV28 and TRBJ2-4, with 7 bases identical to TRBD2. The V segment lost 5 bases and the J segment 1 base; nucleotides outside the gene matches: 14. The CDR3 covers 18 residues. In germline, CDR1 is MDHEN, CDR2 SYDVKM. Here the CDR3 reads CASSVLEGRASAKNIQYF. CDR3 bases: TGTGCCAGCAGTGTACTGGAAGGGAGGGCCTCCGCCAAAAACATTCAGTACTTC.

The rearrangement uses TRBV18 and TRBJ2-3, with 7 positions matching TRBD2. CDR1 KGHSH and CDR2 LQKENI come from the germline V gene. The V and J ends lost 6 bases and 2 bases, in that order; junction bases with no gene match: 5. The CDR3 has 14 residues. In DNA form, the CDR3 reads TGTGCCAGCTCGGGGACTACATACACAGATACGCAGTATTTT. It translates to CASSGTTYTDTQYF.

This clone was counted a few times. The chain joins TRBV18 to TRBJ1-1; D remains unclear. Germline CDR1 reads KGHSH; CDR2 reads LQKENI. This CDR3 has 13 amino acids. V lost 5 bases, J lost 3 bases, and 10 bases lay in between. The CDR3 spells CASSAGPDTEAFF. The CDR3 DNA follows: TGTGCCAGCTCAGCGGGCCCCGACACTGAAGCTTTCTTT.

This clone came up a few times. V is TRBV7-2 and J is TRBJ2-7, with 10 positions matching TRBD1. Germline assignment: CDR1 SGHTA and CDR2 FQGNSA. Losses at the gene ends were 7 bases for V and 4 bases for J; bases not matched to a gene: 7. The CDR3 has 14 amino acids. This CDR3 reads CASTMGQGRYEQYF. The CDR3 nucleotides are TGTGCCAGCACAATGGGACAGGGGCGATACGAGCAGTACTTC. The full variable domain, with the rest looked up from reference TRBV7-2 and TRBJ2-7, is GAGVSQSPSNKVTEKGKDVELRCDPISGHTALYWYRQSLGQGLEFLIYFQGNSAPDKSGLPSDRFSAERTGGSVSTLTIQRTQQEDSAVYLCASTMGQGRYEQYFGPGTRLTVT.

V usage is TRBV6-6 and J usage is TRBJ2-5; D perhaps matches TRBD2 (6 bases). The CDR3 loop spans 12 amino acids. The ends were cut back, 8 bases at V and 6 bases at J, with 13 bases in the middle. Germline V CDR1 and CDR2: MNHNY, SVGAGI (reference sequence). The CDR3 loop is CASASGEQTQYF. Written as DNA, the CDR3 is TGTGCCAGCGCGTCGGGGGAACAGACCCAGTACTTC.

The J gene is TRBJ1-5, the V gene TRBV7-9, with a possible D match to TRBD1 (6 bases). Germline loops: CDR1 SEHNR, CDR2 FQNEAQ (reference sequence). V lost 5 bases, J lost 7 bases, and 18 bases lay in between. This CDR3 has 15 residues. The CDR3 loop reads CASSPSGAGGQPQHF. The CDR3 coding sequence is TGTGCCAGCAGCCCCAGCGGGGCGGGGGGCCAGCCCCAGCATTTT.

This clone was picked up a small number of times. The chain carries TRBV15 and TRBJ2-4; TRBD2 aligns across 11 bases. The CDR3 extends over 18 amino acids. Germline CDR1 is LNHNV and CDR2 is YYDKDF (reference sequence). V lost 1 base to trimming and J lost 6 bases; unmatched junction nucleotides: 11. This CDR3 is CATSRAGTSGGKSNIQYF. CDR3 coding DNA: TGTGCCACCAGCAGAGCCGGGACTAGCGGTGGAAAATCAAACATTCAGTACTTC.

The chain recombines TRBV9 with TRBJ2-7; TRBD2 matches 10 bases. J was trimmed by 7 bases and V by 5 bases; bases with no gene match: 9. This CDR3 contains 14 residues. CDR1 and CDR2 (germline): SGDLS, YYNGEE. CDR3: CASSELAGPGEQYF. The CDR3 nucleotides are TGTGCCAGCAGTGAACTAGCGGGACCCGGAGAGCAGTACTTC.

This clone was recorded a few times. This chain links TRBV30 with TRBJ2-3; possibly TRBD2 for D (6 bases). V gave up 3 bases and J gave up 8 bases, with 9 bases separating them. The CDR3 is 11 residues long. Looked up from germline, CDR1 is GTSNPN and CDR2 is SVGIG (reference sequence). The CDR3 coding sequence is TGTGCCTGGAGGGGACTTTCTACGCAGTATTTT. This translates into CAWRGLSTQYF.

The V and J genes are TRBV27 and TRBJ2-5; 10 nucleotides line up with TRBD2. This CDR3 has 18 residues. V was clipped by 6 bases and J by 1 base; unmatched bases: 14. Per germline, CDR1 MNHEY and CDR2 SMNVEV (reference sequence). The CDR3, as DNA: TGTGCCAGCAGCCCCCGGGGGGCACTAGCGGGATCCCAAGAGACCCAGTACTTC. Its protein product is CASSPRGALAGSQETQYF.